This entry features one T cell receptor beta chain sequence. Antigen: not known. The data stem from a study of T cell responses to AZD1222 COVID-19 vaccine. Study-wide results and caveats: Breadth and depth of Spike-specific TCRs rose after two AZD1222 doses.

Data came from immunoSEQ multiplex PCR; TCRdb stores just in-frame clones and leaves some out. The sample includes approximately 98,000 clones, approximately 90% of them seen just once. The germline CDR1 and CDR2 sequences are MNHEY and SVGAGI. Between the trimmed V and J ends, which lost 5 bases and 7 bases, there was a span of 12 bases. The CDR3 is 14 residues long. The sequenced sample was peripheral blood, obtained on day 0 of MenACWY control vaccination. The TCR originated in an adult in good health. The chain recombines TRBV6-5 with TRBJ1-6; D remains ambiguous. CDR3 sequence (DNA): TGTGCCAGCAGTCCTTTGGTGGGGAATTCACCCCTCCACTTT. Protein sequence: CASSPLVGNSPLHF.